A selection of T cell receptor beta chains follows, all from one sample in a study of T cells in Graves' hyperthyroidism and ophthalmopathy. One entry per CDR3 protein, called by TCRdb with MiXCR from the multiplex PCR reads. The sample holds nearly 250,000 distinct CDR3 sequences, 16% seen once. Sequenced input: blood. These receptors came from a young woman with Graves' ophthalmopathy. CDR3s include the opening cysteine and the closing phenylalanine or tryptophan. Fields, in order: CDR3 length, clone size, D gene, J gene, V gene, CDR3 protein, CDR3 DNA. A D gene is named only where the DNA matches it firmly. Part of the rows lack a size; the others show once, few, many or a class for expanded clones.

length: 14; size: many; D: TRBD1; J: TRBJ1-3; V: TRBV12-3/TRBV12-4; CDR3: CASRETGTGNTIYF; DNA: TGTGCCAGCAGAGAGACAGGGACTGGAAACACCATATATTTT
length: 15; size: many; D: TRBD2; J: TRBJ2-1; V: TRBV2; CDR3: CASSLSGGAGNEQFF; DNA: TGTGCCAGCAGTCTTAGCGGGGGGGCCGGTAATGAGCAGTTCTTC
length: 15; size: many; D: NA; J: TRBJ2-2; V: TRBV18; CDR3: CASSPGAVDTGELFF; DNA: TGTGCCAGCTCACCAGGCGCGGTCGACACCGGGGAGCTGTTTTTT
length: 16; size: many; D: TRBD2; J: TRBJ2-1; V: TRBV7-3; CDR3: CASRAFGLEIRNEQFF; DNA: TGTGCCAGCAGGGCCTTTGGACTAGAGATTCGCAATGAGCAGTTCTTC
length: 14; size: NA; D: TRBD1; J: TRBJ2-3; V: TRBV6-1; CDR3: CASSPGQISDTQYF; DNA: TGTGCCAGCAGTCCGGGACAGATCTCAGATACGCAGTATTTT
length: 14; size: many; D: TRBD1; J: TRBJ1-4; V: TRBV20-1; CDR3: CSAFDRGRREKLFF; DNA: TGCAGTGCTTTCGACAGGGGGCGGAGGGAAAAACTGTTTTTT
length: 17; size: many; D: TRBD2; J: TRBJ2-7; V: TRBV7-2; CDR3: CASSLGGLAGESYEQYF; DNA: TGTGCCAGCAGCTTAGGGGGATTAGCGGGAGAATCCTACGAGCAGTACTTC
length: 14; size: many; D: NA; J: TRBJ2-7; V: TRBV28; CDR3: CASRRPDSRYEQYF; DNA: TGTGCCAGCAGACGACCGGACAGCCGCTACGAGCAGTACTTC
length: 13; size: many; D: NA; J: TRBJ2-7; V: TRBV4-2; CDR3: CASSQDEFYEQYF; DNA: TGTGCCAGCAGCCAAGACGAGTTCTACGAGCAGTACTTC
length: 15; size: many; D: NA; J: TRBJ2-1; V: TRBV19; CDR3: CASRTGPSDYNEQFF; DNA: TGTGCCAGTAGGACGGGACCCTCAGACTACAATGAGCAGTTCTTC
length: 13; size: many; D: NA; J: TRBJ2-7; V: TRBV5-1; CDR3: CASSVSQGSEQYF; DNA: TGCGCCAGCAGCGTCTCCCAGGGTTCCGAGCAGTACTTC
length: 13; size: many; D: NA; J: TRBJ2-7; V: TRBV3-1; CDR3: CASSQVDSYEQYF; DNA: TGTGCCAGCAGCCAAGTTGACTCATACGAGCAGTACTTC
length: 11; size: NA; D: NA; J: TRBJ1-2; V: TRBV29-1; CDR3: CSARGAYGYTF; DNA: TGCAGCGCGAGGGGTGCCTATGGCTACACCTTC